This T cell receptor (beta chain) was found in a study of T cells in Graves' hyperthyroidism and ophthalmopathy. Study-wide background: Blood from the periphery was taken at initial diagnosis, before any treatment.

Using RNA transcripts as the source, TCR beta CDR3 regions were amplified. The study used the HTBI primer set for a first-round RT-PCR of the TCR CDR3. A single record per CDR3 protein comes from TCRdb applying MiXCR to the multiplex PCR reads. The sample shows hundreds of thousands of distinct CDR3 sequences, roughly 15% of them seen only once. About this clonotype: Its cognate antigen is unknown.

Study findings and constraints: Among clonotypes expanded in thyroid above 0.001, most were also found in blood. Before onset, by a median of approximately 5.9 months, the model predicted ophthalmopathy.

A Clinical Activity Score of at least 3, a NOSPECS grade of at least 4 and a duration under 3 months were recorded in the ophthalmopathy patients. The sequence was collected from a woman aged 45-65 years with Graves' ophthalmopathy. Sequencing used blood.

CDR3 DNA sequence: TGTGCCAGCAGCCAGACGAGGGCGGGGGCCAACGTCCTGACTTTC. It yields the protein CASSQTRAGANVLTF. The rearrangement uses TRBV6-2 or TRBV6-3 and TRBJ2-6, with D possibly being TRBD2 (5 bases). From germline, CDR1 is MNHEY and CDR2 SVGEGT. The V end lost 6 bases, the J end lost 4 bases, and 13 bases lay between the germline ends. The CDR3 runs to 15 residues.